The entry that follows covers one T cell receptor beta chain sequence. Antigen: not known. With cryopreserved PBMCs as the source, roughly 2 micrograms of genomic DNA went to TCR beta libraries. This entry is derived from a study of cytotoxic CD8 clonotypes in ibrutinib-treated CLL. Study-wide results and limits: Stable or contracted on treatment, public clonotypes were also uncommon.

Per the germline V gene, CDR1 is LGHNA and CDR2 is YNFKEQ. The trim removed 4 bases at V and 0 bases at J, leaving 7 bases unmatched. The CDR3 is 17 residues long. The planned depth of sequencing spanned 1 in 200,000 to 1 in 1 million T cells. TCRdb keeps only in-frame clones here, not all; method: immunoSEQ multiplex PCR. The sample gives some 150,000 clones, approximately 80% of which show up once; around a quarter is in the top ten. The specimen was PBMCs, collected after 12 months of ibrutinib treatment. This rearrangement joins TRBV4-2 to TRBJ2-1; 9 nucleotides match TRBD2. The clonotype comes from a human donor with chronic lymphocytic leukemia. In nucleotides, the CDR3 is TGTGCCAGCAGCCCGGCGGGGGGGGAGAGCTCCTACAATGAGCAGTTCTTC. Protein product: CASSPAGGESSYNEQFF.